This T cell receptor beta chain was found in a study of T-cell memory formation after mild COVID-19. About the study: There were largely donor-specific TCR clusters.

V was shortened by 0 bases and J by 0 bases, with 10 bases between the two germline ends. Looked up from germline, CDR1 is SQVTM and CDR2 is ANQGSEA. The CDR3 spans 15 residues. From 5'RACE with constant-segment primers came TCR alpha and TCR beta cDNA libraries that carried sample barcodes and UMIs. In TCRdb, the 5' RACE reads were re-called with MiXCR into one record per CDR3 protein. The sample includes 290,000 or so distinct CDR3 sequences, roughly a fifth seen only once; the top ten take 20% to 25%. This clonotype was seen only a few times. The sample comprised PBMCs or a T cell subset sorted from them (not recorded which). This chain joins TRBV29-1 and TRBJ2-3; tentatively, D is TRBD1 (6 bases). The clonotype originates from a young man who had mild COVID-19 (a few samples of this study predate the infection). Cell type and time point are not known. The CDR3 sequence is CSVEETGFSTDTQYF. The DNA for the CDR3 is TGCAGCGTTGAAGAAACAGGGTTTAGCACAGATACGCAGTATTTT.